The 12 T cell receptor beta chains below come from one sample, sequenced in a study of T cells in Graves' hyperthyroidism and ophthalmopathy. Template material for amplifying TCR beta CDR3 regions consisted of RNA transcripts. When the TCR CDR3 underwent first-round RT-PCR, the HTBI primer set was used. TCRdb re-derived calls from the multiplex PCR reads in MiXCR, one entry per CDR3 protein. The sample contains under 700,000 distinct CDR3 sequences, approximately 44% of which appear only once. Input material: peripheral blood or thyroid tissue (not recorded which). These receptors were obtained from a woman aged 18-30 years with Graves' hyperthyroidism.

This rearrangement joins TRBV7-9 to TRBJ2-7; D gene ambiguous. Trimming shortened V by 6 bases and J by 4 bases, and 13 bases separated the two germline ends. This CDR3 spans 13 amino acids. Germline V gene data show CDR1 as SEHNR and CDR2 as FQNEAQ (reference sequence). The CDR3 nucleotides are TGTGCCAGCAGTTTAAAACTTCATTACGAGCAGTACTTC. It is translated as CASSLKLHYEQYF.

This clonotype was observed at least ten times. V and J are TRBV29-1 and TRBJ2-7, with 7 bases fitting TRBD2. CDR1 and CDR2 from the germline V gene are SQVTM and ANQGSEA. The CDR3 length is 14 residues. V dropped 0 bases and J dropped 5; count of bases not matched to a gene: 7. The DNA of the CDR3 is TGCAGCGTTGAAGATCGCGCGGGAGTCCACGAGCAGTACTTC. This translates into CSVEDRAGVHEQYF.

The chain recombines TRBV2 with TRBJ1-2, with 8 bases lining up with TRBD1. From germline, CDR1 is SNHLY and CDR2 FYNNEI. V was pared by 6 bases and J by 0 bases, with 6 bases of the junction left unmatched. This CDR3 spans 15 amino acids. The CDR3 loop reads CASSGRQGSNYGYTF. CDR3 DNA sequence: TGTGCCAGCAGCGGACGACAGGGGTCTAACTATGGCTACACCTTC.

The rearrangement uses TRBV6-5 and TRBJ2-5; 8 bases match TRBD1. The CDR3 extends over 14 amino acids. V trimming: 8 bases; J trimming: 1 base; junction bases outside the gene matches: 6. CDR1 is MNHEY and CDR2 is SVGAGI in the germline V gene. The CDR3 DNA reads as TGTGCCAGCGGCATTGACAGGGGCCAAGAGACCCAGTACTTC. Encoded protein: CASGIDRGQETQYF.

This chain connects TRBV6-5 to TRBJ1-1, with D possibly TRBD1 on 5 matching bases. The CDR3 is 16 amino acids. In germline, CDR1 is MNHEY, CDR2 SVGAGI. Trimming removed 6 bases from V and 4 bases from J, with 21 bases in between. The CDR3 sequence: CASSYSAGRTTTEAFF. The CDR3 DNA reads TGTGCCAGCAGCTATTCAGCAGGGAGAACGACCACTGAAGCTTTCTTT.

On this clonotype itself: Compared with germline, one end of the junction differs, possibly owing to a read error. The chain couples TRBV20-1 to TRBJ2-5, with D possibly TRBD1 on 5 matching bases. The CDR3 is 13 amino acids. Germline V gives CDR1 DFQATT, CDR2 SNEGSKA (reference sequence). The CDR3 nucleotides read TGCAATGCTACCCCAGGGAATCAAGAGACCCAGTACTTC. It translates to CNATPGNQETQYF.

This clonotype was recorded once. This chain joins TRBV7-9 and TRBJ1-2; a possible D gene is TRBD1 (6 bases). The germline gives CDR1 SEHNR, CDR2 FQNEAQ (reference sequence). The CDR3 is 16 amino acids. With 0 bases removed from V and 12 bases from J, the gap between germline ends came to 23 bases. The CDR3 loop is CASSLAGTVMAGGHTF. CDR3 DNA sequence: TGTGCCAGCAGCTTAGCGGGCACAGTCATGGCTGGGGGCCACACCTTC.

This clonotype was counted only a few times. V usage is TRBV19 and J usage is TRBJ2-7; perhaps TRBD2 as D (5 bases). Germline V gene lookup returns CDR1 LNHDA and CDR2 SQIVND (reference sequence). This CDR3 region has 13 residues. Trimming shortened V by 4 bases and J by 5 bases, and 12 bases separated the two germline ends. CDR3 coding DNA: TGTGCCAGTAGTACTCCGTCGGGGAACGAGCAGTACTTC. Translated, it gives CASSTPSGNEQYF.

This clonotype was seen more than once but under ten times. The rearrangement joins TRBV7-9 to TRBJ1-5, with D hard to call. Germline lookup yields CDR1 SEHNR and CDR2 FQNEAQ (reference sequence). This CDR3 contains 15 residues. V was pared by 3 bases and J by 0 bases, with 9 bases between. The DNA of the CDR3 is TGTGCCAGCAGCTTGAGGCCTCTTAGCAATCAGCCCCAGCATTTT. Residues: CASSLRPLSNQPQHF.

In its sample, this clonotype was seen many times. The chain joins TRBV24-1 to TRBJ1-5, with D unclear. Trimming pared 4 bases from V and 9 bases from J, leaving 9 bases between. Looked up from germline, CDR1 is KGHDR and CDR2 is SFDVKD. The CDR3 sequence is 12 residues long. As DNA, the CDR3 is TGTGCCACCAGTGAGAGCCGAGGGCCCCAGCATTTT. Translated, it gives CATSESRGPQHF.

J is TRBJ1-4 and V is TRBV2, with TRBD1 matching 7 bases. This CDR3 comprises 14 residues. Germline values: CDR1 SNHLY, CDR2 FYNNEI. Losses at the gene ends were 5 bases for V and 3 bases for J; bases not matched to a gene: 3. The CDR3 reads CASSNQGANEKLFF. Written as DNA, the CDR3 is TGTGCCAGCAGTAATCAGGGGGCTAATGAAAAACTGTTTTTT. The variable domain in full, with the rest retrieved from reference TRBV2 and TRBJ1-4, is EPEVTQTPSHQVTQMGQEVILRCVPISNHLYFYWYRQILGQKVEFLVSFYNNEISEKSEIFDDQFSVERPDGSNFTLKIRSTKLEDSAMYFCASSNQGANEKLFFGSGTQLSVL.

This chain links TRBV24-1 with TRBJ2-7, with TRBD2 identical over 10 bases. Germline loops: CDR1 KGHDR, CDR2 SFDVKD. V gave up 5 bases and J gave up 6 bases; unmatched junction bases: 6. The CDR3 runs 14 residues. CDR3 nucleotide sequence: TGTGCCACCAGTGCGGCTAGCGGGAGAGGCGAGCAGTACTTC. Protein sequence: CATSAASGRGEQYF.